The clone carrying this T cell receptor (beta chain) has just one count. The data are from a study of blood T cell repertoires in COVID-19. About the study: Sites in the United States, Italy and Spain provided acute and convalescent COVID-19 samples. PBMCs, B-cell-depleted T cells, or T cells were the source of the cDNA or gDNA that made up the material.

The authors' processing: Amplification of reference gene primers was used by the study to estimate nucleated cell counts. The table came from immunoSEQ multiplex PCR; TCRdb's copy has only in-frame clones and leaves some out. The V and J calls and clone size are taken from that table; D and trimming were inferred from the DNA. The repertoire includes roughly 250,000 clones, 85% to 90% of them detected once, and 0.85% to 0.95% sits in the top ten. Study members were between roughly 18 and 89 years old and lived in 20 to 25 US regions. CDR3 length: 14 residues. V dropped 0 bases and J dropped 0 bases, with 6 bases sitting between them. Germline assignment: CDR1 GTSNPN and CDR2 SVGIG (reference sequence).

The chain has TRBV30 and TRBJ1-3, with D unclear. Sequenced input: PBMCs or T cells enriched from blood (not recorded which). The TCR was taken from a man aged 45-60 years who had been exposed to COVID-19. CDR3 DNA sequence: TGTGCCTGGAGTGTAGATAGCTCTGGAAACACCATATATTTT. Residues: CAWSVDSSGNTIYF.